Below are 7 T cell receptor beta chains sequenced from a single sample in a study of cytomegalovirus exposure and HLA in healthy donors. TCRdb's table, derived via immunoSEQ multiplex PCR, lists solely in-frame clones and lacks some. The data show about 310,000 clones, roughly 86% seen once. Input material: PBMCs. These receptors all stem from a man younger than 40 in good health and CMV-seronegative.

The V call is TRBV27, the J call TRBJ2-2; the match to TRBD2 covers 15 bases. V lost 6 bases, J lost 1 base, and 3 bases stayed unmatched. The germline gives CDR1 MNHEY, CDR2 SMNVEV (reference sequence). CDR3 length: 17 residues. CDR3 residues: CASRRTSGGGNTGELFF. Here the CDR3 DNA reads TGTGCCAGCAGACGGACTAGCGGGGGGGGGAACACCGGGGAGCTGTTTTTT.

The CDR3 DNA is TGCAGCGTCCCTCGACAGCCCTACAATGAGCAGTTCTTC. Translating it yields CSVPRQPYNEQFF. The genes are TRBV29-1 and TRBJ2-1, with TRBD1 as a possible D gene (5 bases). V lost 6 bases and J lost 2, with 11 bases in between. Germline V gene data show CDR1 as SQVTM and CDR2 as ANQGSEA. The CDR3 has 13 residues.

This chain links TRBV4-1 with TRBJ2-3, with 10 bases fitting TRBD2. J lost 5 bases, V lost 3 bases, and 8 bases had no gene match. Germline lookup yields CDR1 MGHRA and CDR2 YSYEKL. CDR3 length: 16 amino acids. This CDR3 reads CASSQWGAGGQDTQYF. CDR3 nucleotide sequence: TGCGCCAGCAGCCAGTGGGGAGCGGGGGGGCAAGATACGCAGTATTTT.

This chain joins TRBV18 and TRBJ2-7, with TRBD1 identical over 7 bases. The CDR3 spans 12 residues. J was trimmed by 6 bases and V by 5 bases; bases with no gene match: 4. CDR1 is KGHSH, CDR2 LQKENI, per germline. In DNA form, the CDR3 reads TGTGCCAGCTCATACCCAGGGGGCGAGCAGTACTTC. Encoded protein: CASSYPGGEQYF.

This clone turned up a few times. This chain connects TRBV2 to TRBJ1-2, with 8 bases that match TRBD1. The germline CDR1 and CDR2 sequences are SNHLY and FYNNEI. The V gene end was trimmed by 7 bases and the J gene end by 7 bases; junction bases not matched to a gene: 11. The CDR3 loop spans 14 amino acids. The CDR3 DNA sequence: TGTGCCAGCACCATCTCCGACAGGGGAGGTGGCTACACCTTC. Amino acids: CASTISDRGGGYTF.

The V and J genes are TRBV27 and TRBJ1-2; D is unclear. Germline assignment: CDR1 MNHEY and CDR2 SMNVEV (reference sequence). Trimming pared 8 bases from V and 7 bases from J, leaving 11 bases between. The CDR3 length is 11 residues. CDR3 sequence (DNA): TGTGCCAGCCGAACCTCAGGTGGCTACACCTTC. It specifies CASRTSGGYTF.

This chain uses TRBV6-4 with TRBJ1-6; TRBD1 might be the D (6 bases). The CDR3 runs 12 residues. From germline, CDR1 is MRHNA and CDR2 SNTAGT. V was trimmed by 6 bases and J by 9 bases, leaving 9 bases between them. This chain's CDR3 is CASSLQGSPLHF. CDR3 in DNA: TGTGCCAGCAGCTTACAGGGTTCACCCCTCCACTTT.